A single sample is the source of the 23 T cell receptor beta chains below, sequenced in a study of cytomegalovirus exposure and HLA in healthy donors. Primers: 60 Vbeta forward and 13 Jbeta reverse. Profiled with immunoSEQ multiplex PCR; TCRdb holds only in-frame clones, not every one. The sample holds 150,000 or so clones, 70% to 80% seen once. Sequencing was carried out using PBMCs. The receptors shown here come from a man between 25 and 39 years old in good health and CMV-seronegative.

In its sample, this clone was seen a few times. The chain employs TRBV27 and TRBJ1-2, with 8 nucleotides matching TRBD1. The germline V gene encodes CDR1 MNHEY and CDR2 SMNVEV (reference sequence). This CDR3 has 14 amino acids. The V gene end was trimmed by 0 bases and the J gene end by 7 bases; junction bases not matched to a gene: 4. The CDR3 sequence: CASSLSGDRRGYTF. The DNA for the CDR3 is TGTGCCAGCAGTTTATCGGGGGACAGGCGTGGCTACACCTTC.

The CDR3 coding sequence is TGCGCCAGCAGCCCCCGATCCGGGGAGCGAGGCAATCAGCCCCAGCATTTT. Amino acids: CASSPRSGERGNQPQHF. The gene calls are TRBV4-1 and TRBJ1-5; no clear D gene. From germline, CDR1 is MGHRA and CDR2 YSYEKL. The CDR3 has 17 residues. Trimming took 4 bases from V and 2 from J, leaving 18 bases between them.

The chain uses TRBV19 and TRBJ1-5; D is uncertain. This CDR3 is built from 15 residues. Germline CDR1 reads LNHDA; CDR2 reads SQIVND (reference sequence). V was cut by 5 bases and J by 9 bases, with 20 bases left in between. The CDR3 sequence is CASSQGAREKSPQHF. CDR3 sequence (DNA): TGTGCCAGTAGTCAAGGAGCAAGGGAGAAGTCGCCCCAGCATTTT.

The chain links TRBV5-8 to TRBJ1-6; tentatively, D is TRBD1 (5 bases). The CDR3 has 15 residues. V shed 4 bases and J shed 4 bases, with 12 bases lying between them. In germline, CDR1 is SGHTS, CDR2 YDEGEE. CDR3: CASSIGVVYNSPLHF. In nucleotides, the CDR3 is TGTGCCAGCAGCATAGGGGTGGTTTATAATTCACCCCTCCACTTT.

CDR3 DNA sequence: TGTGCCAGCAGTGCCCCGGGGAAGCCTGTAACAGATACGCAGTATTTT. Translated: CASSAPGKPVTDTQYF. The chain joins TRBV28 to TRBJ2-3; D might be TRBD2 (5 bases). Germline V gene lookup returns CDR1 MDHEN and CDR2 SYDVKM. The V and J ends lost 5 bases and 3 bases respectively, with 18 bases between them. This CDR3 has 16 residues.

This rearrangement joins TRBV14 to TRBJ1-4, with D hard to call. Trimming took off 0 bases at V and 0 bases at J, with 8 bases between the two ends. This CDR3 is 16 amino acids long. Germline V gene sequence: CDR1 SGHDN, CDR2 FVKESK. CDR3 sequence reads: CASSQDVASTNEKLFF. CDR3 DNA sequence: TGTGCCAGCAGCCAAGATGTAGCTTCAACTAATGAAAAACTGTTTTTT.

This rearrangement joins TRBV25-1 to TRBJ2-7, with a possible D match to TRBD1 (6 bases). Germline V gene lookup returns CDR1 MGHDK and CDR2 SYGVNS. This CDR3 is 14 amino acids long. Trimming removed 3 bases from V and 3 bases from J, with 12 bases in between. The CDR3 DNA reads as TGTGCCAGCAGTGATTTGGGGACACTCTACGAGCAGTACTTC. Translated: CASSDLGTLYEQYF.

This chain uses TRBV4-3 with TRBJ2-7; the match to TRBD1 covers 11 bases. J gave up 6 bases and V 5 bases, and 9 bases lay outside the gene matches. This CDR3 contains 15 residues. CDR1 and CDR2 from the germline V gene are LGHNA and YSLEER. The CDR3 sequence is CASSTQPGQGVEQYF. DNA of the CDR3: TGCGCCAGCAGCACCCAACCGGGACAGGGGGTCGAGCAGTACTTC.

The chain carries TRBV19 and TRBJ2-1; 11 nucleotides align to TRBD1. There are 15 residues in the CDR3. With 3 bases clipped from V and 3 bases from J, the junction kept 1 base outside the gene matches. Germline V gives CDR1 LNHDA, CDR2 SQIVND (reference sequence). The CDR3 here is CASSMGTGGYNEQFF. CDR3 nucleotide sequence: TGTGCCAGTAGTATGGGGACAGGGGGCTACAATGAGCAGTTCTTC.

A single count supports this clone. This sequence joins TRBV7-9 and TRBJ2-3; 10 positions agree with TRBD2. The V gene end was trimmed by 3 bases and the J gene end by 5 bases; junction bases not matched to a gene: 2. The CDR3 has 14 amino acids. From germline, CDR1 is SEHNR and CDR2 FQNEAQ (reference sequence). The DNA for the CDR3 is TGTGCCAGCAGCTTTGCTAGCGGGAGAGATACGCAGTATTTT. Amino acids: CASSFASGRDTQYF.

The chain has TRBV29-1 and TRBJ2-5, with TRBD1 identical over 12 bases. Germline CDR1 and CDR2: SQVTM and ANQGSEA. The V gene end was trimmed by 3 bases and the J gene end by 4 bases; junction bases not matched to a gene: 9. The CDR3 contains 16 residues. The CDR3 sequence is CSVDPWGQGAGETQYF. The CDR3, as DNA: TGCAGCGTTGATCCCTGGGGACAGGGGGCGGGAGAGACCCAGTACTTC.

J is TRBJ1-1 and V is TRBV4-1; D possibly corresponds to TRBD1 (6 bases). This CDR3 spans 16 amino acids. Germline-derived CDR1 and CDR2 are MGHRA and YSYEKL. Trimming pared 1 base from V and 1 base from J, leaving 13 bases between. The CDR3 bases are TGCGCCAGCAGCCAAGCGGGACACCTGGAGAACACTGAAGCTTTCTTT. This translates into CASSQAGHLENTEAFF.

This clone was seen only a few times. The rearrangement links TRBV9 to TRBJ2-1; TRBD2 aligns across 7 bases. This CDR3 contains 15 residues. CDR1 is SGDLS, CDR2 YYNGEE, per germline. V gave up 3 bases and J gave up 2 bases; unmatched junction bases: 5. This chain's CDR3 is CASSAAGVTYNEQFF. CDR3 bases: TGTGCCAGCAGCGCCGCGGGGGTAACCTACAATGAGCAGTTCTTC.

The chain links TRBV6-6 to TRBJ2-5, with 10 bases identical to TRBD1. The CDR3 is 15 residues long. Germline trimming cut 5 bases from V and 2 bases from J; bases unmatched to any gene: 5. CDR1 and CDR2 from the germline V gene are MNHNY and SVGAGI (reference sequence). The CDR3 region has the DNA TGTGCCAGCAGTCCGACGGACAGGGGGCAAGAGACCCAGTACTTC. This codes for CASSPTDRGQETQYF.

This clone occurred a few times. The chain has TRBV27 and TRBJ2-1, with TRBD2 matching 8 bases. Germline V CDR1 and CDR2: MNHEY, SMNVEV (reference sequence). V lost 7 bases, J lost 3 bases, and 8 bases stayed unmatched. The length of the CDR3 is 15 residues. The CDR3 DNA follows: TGTGCCAGCACCTCGACTAGCGAAGGCTACAATGAGCAGTTCTTC. Translation gives CASTSTSEGYNEQFF.

The J gene is TRBJ1-1, the V gene TRBV10-2; 11 bases match TRBD1. V shed 7 bases, J shed 2 bases, and the junction held 9 bases outside the gene matches. The CDR3 length is 16 residues. Germline V gene sequence: CDR1 WSHSY, CDR2 SAAADI. The CDR3 nucleotides are TGCGCCAGCACCAGGACAGGGGGCTTTTTAAACACTGAAGCTTTCTTT. Amino acids: CASTRTGGFLNTEAFF.

The chain uses TRBV19 and TRBJ2-5, with 13 bases fitting TRBD2. This CDR3 region has 15 residues. From germline, CDR1 is LNHDA and CDR2 SQIVND (reference sequence). V dropped 4 bases and J dropped 6; count of bases not matched to a gene: 5. The CDR3: CASSTRTSGGQTQYF. As DNA, the CDR3 is TGTGCCAGTAGTACCCGGACTAGCGGGGGCCAGACCCAGTACTTC.

This sequence joins TRBV19 and TRBJ1-1; 9 nucleotides line up with TRBD1. This CDR3 is 15 amino acids long. The trim removed 7 bases at V and 3 bases at J, leaving 9 bases unmatched. Germline assignment: CDR1 LNHDA and CDR2 SQIVND (reference sequence). CDR3 sequence (DNA): TGTGCCAGTACCGATTTACAGGGGGCTGACACTGAAGCTTTCTTT. Its translation is CASTDLQGADTEAFF.

This chain joins TRBV5-1 and TRBJ1-3; D ambiguous. The CDR3 is 15 residues long. Trimming took off 0 bases at V and 3 bases at J, with 10 bases between the two ends. Germline V gives CDR1 SGHRS, CDR2 YFSETQ. The DNA of the CDR3 is TGCGCCAGCAGCTTGGCCGCAGGAATTGGAAACACCATATATTTT. As protein: CASSLAAGIGNTIYF.

The chain has TRBV28 and TRBJ2-5, with 7 bases lining up with TRBD1. Germline V gene lookup returns CDR1 MDHEN and CDR2 SYDVKM. This CDR3 is 14 amino acids long. With V trimmed by 1 base and J by 2 bases, 1 base remained unmatched. CDR3 nucleotides: TGTGCCAGCAGTTTATTGGGACAGCAAGAGACCCAGTACTTC. Its translation is CASSLLGQQETQYF.

The chain employs TRBV28 and TRBJ1-2; D gene uncertain. The CDR3 is 16 residues long. Trimming left V 3 bases short and J 2 bases short, with 16 bases between. Germline V lookup: CDR1 MDHEN, CDR2 SYDVKM. In nucleotides, the CDR3 is TGTGCCAGCAGTTTGGTGGCGGGTGGGCAGAACTATGGCTACACCTTC. Amino acids: CASSLVAGGQNYGYTF.

The chain links TRBV7-8 to TRBJ2-5; TRBD2 matches 12 bases. Germline V gene data show CDR1 as SGHVS and CDR2 as FQNEAQ. The CDR3 runs to 16 residues. The V and J ends lost 2 bases and 3 bases, in that order; junction bases with no gene match: 4. CDR3 DNA: TGTGCCAGCAGCTTAAGACTAGCGGGAGCAAAAGAGACCCAGTACTTC. It encodes CASSLRLAGAKETQYF.

The V call is TRBV7-8, the J call TRBJ1-1; weak D call: TRBD1 (6 bases). Germline V gene data show CDR1 as SGHVS and CDR2 as FQNEAQ. The V and J ends lost 6 bases and 4 bases respectively, with 21 bases between them. CDR3 length: 16 residues. The CDR3 DNA is TGTGCCAGCAGTCTAGCCGGGGGGGGCATCGGCACTGAAGCTTTCTTT. Protein sequence: CASSLAGGGIGTEAFF.